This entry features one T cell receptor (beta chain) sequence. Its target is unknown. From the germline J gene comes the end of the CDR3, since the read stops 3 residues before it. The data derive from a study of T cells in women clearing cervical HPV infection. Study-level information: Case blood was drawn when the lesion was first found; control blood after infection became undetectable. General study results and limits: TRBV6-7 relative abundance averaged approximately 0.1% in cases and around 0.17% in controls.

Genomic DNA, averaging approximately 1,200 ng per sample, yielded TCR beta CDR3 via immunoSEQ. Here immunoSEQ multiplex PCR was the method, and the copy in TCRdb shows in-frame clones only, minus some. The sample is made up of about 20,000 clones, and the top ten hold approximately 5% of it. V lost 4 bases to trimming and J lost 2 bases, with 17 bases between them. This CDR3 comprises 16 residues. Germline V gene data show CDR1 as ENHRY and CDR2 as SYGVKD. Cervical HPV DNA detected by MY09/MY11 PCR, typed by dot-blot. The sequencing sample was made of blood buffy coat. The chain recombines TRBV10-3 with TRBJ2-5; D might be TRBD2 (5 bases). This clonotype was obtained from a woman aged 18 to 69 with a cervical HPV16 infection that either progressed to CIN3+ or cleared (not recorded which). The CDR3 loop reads CAISAAERGLQETQYF. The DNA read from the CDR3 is TGTGCCATCAGTGCAGCGGAGCGAGGCTTGCAAGAGACC.